This T cell receptor (beta chain) originates from a study of T cells in Graves' hyperthyroidism and ophthalmopathy. The germline CDR1 and CDR2 sequences are MNHEY and SMNVEV (reference sequence). J gave up 6 bases and V 1 base, and 16 bases lay outside the gene matches. The CDR3 has 20 amino acids. RNA transcripts yielded amplified TCR beta CDR3 regions. The primer set for the first-round RT-PCR of the TCR CDR3 was HTBI. TCRdb used MiXCR to reprocess the multiplex PCR reads, holding one entry per CDR3 protein. This sample has more than 500,000 distinct CDR3 sequences, with 15% to 20% found just once. The table lists this clonotype with a few counts.

This sequence joins TRBV27 and TRBJ2-2; 11 bases fit TRBD1. Material: blood. This sequence was found in a woman aged 25 to 39 with Graves' ophthalmopathy. CDR3 protein: CASSLFPNSPGTGGSGELFF. CDR3 nucleotide sequence: TGTGCCAGCAGTTTATTCCCTAACTCCCCCGGGACAGGGGGTTCCGGGGAGCTGTTTTTT.